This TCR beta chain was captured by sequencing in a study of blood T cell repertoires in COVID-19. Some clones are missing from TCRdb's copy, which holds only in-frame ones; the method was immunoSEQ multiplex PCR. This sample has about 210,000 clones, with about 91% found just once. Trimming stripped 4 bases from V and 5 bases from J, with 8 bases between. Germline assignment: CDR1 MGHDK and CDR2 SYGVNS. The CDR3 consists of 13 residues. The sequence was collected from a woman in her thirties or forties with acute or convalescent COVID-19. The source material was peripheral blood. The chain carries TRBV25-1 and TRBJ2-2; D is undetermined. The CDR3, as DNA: TGTGCCAGCAGTGGATCCGGGACCGGGGAGCTGTTTTTT. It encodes CASSGSGTGELFF.